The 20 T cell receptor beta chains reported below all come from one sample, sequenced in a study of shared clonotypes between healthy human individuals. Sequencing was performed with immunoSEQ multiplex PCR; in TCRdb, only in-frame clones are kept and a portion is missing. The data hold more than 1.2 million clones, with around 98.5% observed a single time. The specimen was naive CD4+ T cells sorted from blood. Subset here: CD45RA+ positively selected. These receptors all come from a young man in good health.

The CDR3 DNA sequence: TGCGCCAGCAGCTTGGTGAGCGGGGGCAATGAGCAGTTCTTC. The encoded protein is CASSLVSGGNEQFF. The chain is built from TRBV5-1 and TRBJ2-1; 8 bases are shared with TRBD2. CDR3 length: 14 amino acids. Germline V gene lookup returns CDR1 SGHRS and CDR2 YFSETQ. V lost 0 bases, J lost 6 bases, and 2 bases stayed unmatched. The full variable domain, completed using reference TRBV5-1 and TRBJ2-1, is KAGVTQTPRYLIKTRGQQVTLSCSPISGHRSVSWYQQTPGQGLQFLFEYFSETQRNKGNFPGRFSGRQFSNSRSEMNVSTLELGDSALYLCASSLVSGGNEQFFGPGTRLTVL.

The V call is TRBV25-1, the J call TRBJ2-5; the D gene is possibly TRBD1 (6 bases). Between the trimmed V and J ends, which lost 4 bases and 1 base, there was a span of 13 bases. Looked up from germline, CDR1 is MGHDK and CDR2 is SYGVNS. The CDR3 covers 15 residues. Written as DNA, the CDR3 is TGTGCCAGCAGTGCGGCCACAGGGTCCCAAGAGACCCAGTACTTC. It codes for CASSAATGSQETQYF.

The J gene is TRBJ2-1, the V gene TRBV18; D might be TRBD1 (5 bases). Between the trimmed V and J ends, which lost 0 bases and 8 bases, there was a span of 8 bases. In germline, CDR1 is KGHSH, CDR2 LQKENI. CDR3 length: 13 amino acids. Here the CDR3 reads CASSPPVTDEQFF. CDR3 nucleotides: TGTGCCAGCTCACCACCGGTGACAGATGAGCAGTTCTTC.

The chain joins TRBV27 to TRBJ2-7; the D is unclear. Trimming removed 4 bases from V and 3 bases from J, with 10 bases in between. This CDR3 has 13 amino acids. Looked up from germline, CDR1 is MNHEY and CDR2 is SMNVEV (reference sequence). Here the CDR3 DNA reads TGTGCCAGCAGTTCGACTGGCCGCTACGAGCAGTACTTC. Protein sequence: CASSSTGRYEQYF.

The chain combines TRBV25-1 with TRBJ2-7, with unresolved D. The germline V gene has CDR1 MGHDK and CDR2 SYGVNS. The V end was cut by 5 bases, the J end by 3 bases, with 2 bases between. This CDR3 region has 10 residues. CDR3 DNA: TGTGCCAGCAGTCACTACGAGCAGTACTTC. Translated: CASSHYEQYF.

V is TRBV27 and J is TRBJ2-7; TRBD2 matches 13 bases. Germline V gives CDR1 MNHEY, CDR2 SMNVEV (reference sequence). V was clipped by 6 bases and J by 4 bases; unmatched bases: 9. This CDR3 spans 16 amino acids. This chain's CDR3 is CASRRLAGGSGYEQYF. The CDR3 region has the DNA TGTGCCAGCAGAAGACTAGCGGGAGGCTCGGGGTACGAGCAGTACTTC.

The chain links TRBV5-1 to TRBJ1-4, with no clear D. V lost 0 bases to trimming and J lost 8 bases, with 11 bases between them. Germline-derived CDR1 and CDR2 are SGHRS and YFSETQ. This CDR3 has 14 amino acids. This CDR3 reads CASSLGGVSEKLFF. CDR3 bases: TGCGCCAGCAGCTTGGGAGGAGTTTCGGAAAAACTGTTTTTT.

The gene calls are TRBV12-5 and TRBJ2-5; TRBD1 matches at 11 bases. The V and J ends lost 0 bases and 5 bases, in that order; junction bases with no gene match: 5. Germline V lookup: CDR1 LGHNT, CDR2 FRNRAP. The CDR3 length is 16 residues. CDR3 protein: CASGLVLDRGHETQYF. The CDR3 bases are TGTGCTAGTGGTTTGGTACTGGACAGGGGGCACGAGACCCAGTACTTC.

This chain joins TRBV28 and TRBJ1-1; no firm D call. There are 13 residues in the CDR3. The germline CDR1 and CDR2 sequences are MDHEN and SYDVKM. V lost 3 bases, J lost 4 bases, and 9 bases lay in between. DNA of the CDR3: TGTGCCAGCAGTTTGCCGGAGCGCACTGAAGCTTTCTTT. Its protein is CASSLPERTEAFF.

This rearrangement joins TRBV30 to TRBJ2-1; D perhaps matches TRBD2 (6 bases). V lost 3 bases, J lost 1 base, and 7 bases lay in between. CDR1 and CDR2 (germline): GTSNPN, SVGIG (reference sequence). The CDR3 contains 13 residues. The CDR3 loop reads CAWRGRSYNEQFF. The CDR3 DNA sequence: TGTGCCTGGAGAGGGAGGTCCTACAATGAGCAGTTCTTC.

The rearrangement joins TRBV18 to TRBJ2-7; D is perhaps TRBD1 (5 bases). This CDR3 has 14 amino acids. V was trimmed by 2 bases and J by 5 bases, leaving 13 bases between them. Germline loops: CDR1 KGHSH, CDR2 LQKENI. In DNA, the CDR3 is TGTGCCAGCTCACCAATCCAGGGTCTCCACGAGCAGTACTTC. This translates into CASSPIQGLHEQYF.

CDR3 in DNA: TGCAGTGTGGGTGGGGGAGTTGGTAACACTGAAGCTTTCTTT. Translation: CSVGGGVGNTEAFF. V and J are TRBV29-1 and TRBJ1-1; tentative D call: TRBD1 (5 bases). Germline CDR1 SQVTM, CDR2 ANQGSEA. The CDR3 runs to 14 residues.

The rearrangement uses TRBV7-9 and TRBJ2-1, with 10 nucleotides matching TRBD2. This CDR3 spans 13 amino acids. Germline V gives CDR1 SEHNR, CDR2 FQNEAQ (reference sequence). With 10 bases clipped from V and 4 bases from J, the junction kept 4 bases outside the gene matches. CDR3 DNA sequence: TGTGCCACAAGCGGGAGGGTATACAATGAGCAGTTCTTC. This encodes CATSGRVYNEQFF.

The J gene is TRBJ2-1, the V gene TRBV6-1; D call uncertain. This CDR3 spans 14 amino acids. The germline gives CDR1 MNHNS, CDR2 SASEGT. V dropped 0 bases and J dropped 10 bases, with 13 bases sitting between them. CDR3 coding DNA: TGTGCCAGCAGTGAAGCTACGGCTTCTAACGAGCAGTTCTTC. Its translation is CASSEATASNEQFF.

The CDR3 DNA reads as TGTGCCAGCTCTCCGACGTCCGGCGACGGCTACACCTTC. This translates into CASSPTSGDGYTF. This rearrangement joins TRBV18 to TRBJ1-2; D gene unclear. The CDR3 is 13 residues long. Trimming cost V 6 bases and J 8 bases, with 16 bases left between them. Germline V CDR1 and CDR2: KGHSH, LQKENI.

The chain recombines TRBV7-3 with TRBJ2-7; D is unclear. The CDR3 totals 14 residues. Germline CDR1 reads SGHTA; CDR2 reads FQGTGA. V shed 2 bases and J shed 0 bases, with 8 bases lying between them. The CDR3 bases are TGTGCCAGCAGCTTACTCCCGAGCTCCTACGAGCAGTACTTC. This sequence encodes CASSLLPSSYEQYF.

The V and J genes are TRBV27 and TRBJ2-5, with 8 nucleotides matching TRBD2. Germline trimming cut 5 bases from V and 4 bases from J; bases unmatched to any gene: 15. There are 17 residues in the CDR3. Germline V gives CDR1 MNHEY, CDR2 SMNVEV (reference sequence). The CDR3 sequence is CASSTPGGLGSPETQYF. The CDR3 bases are TGTGCCAGCAGTACGCCGGGGGGACTAGGCTCTCCAGAGACCCAGTACTTC.

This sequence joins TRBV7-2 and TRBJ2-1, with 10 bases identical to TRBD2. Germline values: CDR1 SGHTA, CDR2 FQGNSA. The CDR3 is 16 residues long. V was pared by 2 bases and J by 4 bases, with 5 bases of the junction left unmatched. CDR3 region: CASSLLAGVRYNEQFF. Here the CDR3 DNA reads TGTGCCAGCAGCTTACTAGCGGGAGTGAGGTACAATGAGCAGTTCTTC.

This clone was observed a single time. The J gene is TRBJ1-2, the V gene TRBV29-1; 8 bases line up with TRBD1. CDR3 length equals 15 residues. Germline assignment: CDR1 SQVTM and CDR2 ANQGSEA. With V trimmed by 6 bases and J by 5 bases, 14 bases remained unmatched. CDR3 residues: CSVVDRDLYLYGYTF. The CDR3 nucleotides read TGCAGCGTGGTGGACAGGGACCTGTATCTTTATGGCTACACCTTC.

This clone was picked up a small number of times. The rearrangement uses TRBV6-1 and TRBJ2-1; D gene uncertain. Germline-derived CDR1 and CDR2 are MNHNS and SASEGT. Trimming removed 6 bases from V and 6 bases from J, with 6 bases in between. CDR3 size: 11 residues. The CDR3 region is CASSRSNEQFF. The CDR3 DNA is TGTGCCAGCAGCCGGTCCAATGAGCAGTTCTTC.